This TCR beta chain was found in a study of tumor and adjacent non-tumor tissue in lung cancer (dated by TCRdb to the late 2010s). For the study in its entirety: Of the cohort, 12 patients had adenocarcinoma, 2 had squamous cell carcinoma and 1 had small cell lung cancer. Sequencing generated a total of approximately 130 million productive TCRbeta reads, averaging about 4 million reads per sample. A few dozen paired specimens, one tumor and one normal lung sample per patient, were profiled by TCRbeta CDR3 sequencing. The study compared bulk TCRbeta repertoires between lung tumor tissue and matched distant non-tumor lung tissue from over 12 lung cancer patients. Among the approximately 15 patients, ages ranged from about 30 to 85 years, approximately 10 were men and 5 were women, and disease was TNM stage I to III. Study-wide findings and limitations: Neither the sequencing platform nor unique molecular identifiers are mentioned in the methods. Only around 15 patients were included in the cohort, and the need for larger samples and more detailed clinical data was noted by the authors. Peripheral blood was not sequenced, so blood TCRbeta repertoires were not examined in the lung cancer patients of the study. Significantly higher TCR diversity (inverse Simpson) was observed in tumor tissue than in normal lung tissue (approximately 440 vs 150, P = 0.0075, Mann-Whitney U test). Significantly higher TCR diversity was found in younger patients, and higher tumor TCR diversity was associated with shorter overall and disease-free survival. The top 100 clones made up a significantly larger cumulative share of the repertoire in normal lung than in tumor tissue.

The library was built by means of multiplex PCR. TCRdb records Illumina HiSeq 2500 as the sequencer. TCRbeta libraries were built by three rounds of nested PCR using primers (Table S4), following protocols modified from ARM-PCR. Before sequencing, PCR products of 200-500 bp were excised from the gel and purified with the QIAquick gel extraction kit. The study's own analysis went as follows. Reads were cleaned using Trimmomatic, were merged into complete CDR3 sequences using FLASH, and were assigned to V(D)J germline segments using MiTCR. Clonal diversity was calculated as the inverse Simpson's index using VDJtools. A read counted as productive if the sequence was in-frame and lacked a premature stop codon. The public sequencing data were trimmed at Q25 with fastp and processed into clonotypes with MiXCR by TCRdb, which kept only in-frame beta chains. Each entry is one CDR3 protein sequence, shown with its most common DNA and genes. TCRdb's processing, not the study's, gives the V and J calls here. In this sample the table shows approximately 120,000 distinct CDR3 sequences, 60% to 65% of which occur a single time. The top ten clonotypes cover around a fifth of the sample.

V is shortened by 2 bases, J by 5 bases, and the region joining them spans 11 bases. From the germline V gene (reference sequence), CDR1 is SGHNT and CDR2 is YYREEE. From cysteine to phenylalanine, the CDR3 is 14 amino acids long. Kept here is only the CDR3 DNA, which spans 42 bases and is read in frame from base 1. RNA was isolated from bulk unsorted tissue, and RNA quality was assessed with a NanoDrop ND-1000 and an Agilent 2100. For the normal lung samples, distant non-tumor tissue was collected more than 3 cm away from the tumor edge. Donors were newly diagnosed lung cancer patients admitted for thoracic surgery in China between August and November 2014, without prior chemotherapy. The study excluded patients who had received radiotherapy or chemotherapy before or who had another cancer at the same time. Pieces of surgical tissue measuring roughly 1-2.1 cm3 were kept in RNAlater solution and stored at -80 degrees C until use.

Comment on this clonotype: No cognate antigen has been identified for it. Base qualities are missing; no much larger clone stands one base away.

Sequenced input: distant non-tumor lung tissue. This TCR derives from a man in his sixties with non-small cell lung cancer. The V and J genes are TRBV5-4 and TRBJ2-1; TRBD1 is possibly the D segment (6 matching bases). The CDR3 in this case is CASSFGQWNNEQFF. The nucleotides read TGTGCCAGCAGCTTTGGACAGTGGAACAATGAGCAGTTCTTC.